These 21 T cell receptor beta chains came from one sample sequenced in a study of technical replicates of blood from a handful of donors. Repertoires were generated with immunoSEQ multiplex PCR, while TCRdb's copy carries only in-frame clones and drops some. The profile shows tens of thousands of clones, about 90% of them singletons. The sample consisted of T cells isolated from PBMCs. The receptors were sampled from a human donor in good health.

The chain recombines TRBV28 with TRBJ2-5; a weak D match, TRBD1 (5 bases). Per the germline V gene, CDR1 is MDHEN and CDR2 is SYDVKM. The CDR3 is 13 amino acids. Trimming pared 8 bases from V and 4 bases from J, leaving 14 bases between. Written as DNA, the CDR3 is TGTGCCAGCGACCCGATAAGGGGAGAGACCCAGTACTTC. Protein product: CASDPIRGETQYF.

This chain links TRBV12-5 with TRBJ1-1, with D possibly being TRBD1 (6 bases). The CDR3 spans 13 residues. The germline V gene has CDR1 LGHNT and CDR2 FRNRAP. V was trimmed by 9 bases and J by 1 base, leaving 12 bases between them. The CDR3 nucleotides read TGTGCTAGCATGCTAGGGGGGAACACTGAAGCTTTCTTT. Translated: CASMLGGNTEAFF.

The chain is built from TRBV28 and TRBJ2-1; 7 bases fit TRBD2. V was pared by 5 bases and J by 0 bases, with 7 bases of the junction left unmatched. This CDR3 spans 16 amino acids. CDR1 MDHEN and CDR2 SYDVKM come from the germline V gene. CDR3 loop: CASSPAGGISYNEQFF. Written as DNA, the CDR3 is TGTGCCAGCAGTCCCGCCGGGGGGATCTCCTACAATGAGCAGTTCTTC.

The gene calls are TRBV2 and TRBJ1-1; no clear D. The CDR3 has 15 amino acids. Trimming stripped 0 bases from V and 0 bases from J, with 8 bases between. The germline V gene encodes CDR1 SNHLY and CDR2 FYNNEI. The CDR3 DNA is TGTGCCAGCAGTGAAGCGCGTACCCTGAACACTGAAGCTTTCTTT. Its protein is CASSEARTLNTEAFF.

This chain uses TRBV10-1 with TRBJ1-1, with 8 nucleotides matching TRBD1. V dropped 8 bases and J dropped 5; count of bases not matched to a gene: 1. This CDR3 comprises 11 residues. CDR1 is WNHNN and CDR2 is SYGVQD in the germline V gene (reference sequence). This chain's CDR3 is CASGQGTEAFF. DNA for the CDR3: TGCGCCAGCGGACAGGGAACTGAAGCTTTCTTT.

V and J are TRBV9 and TRBJ2-3; 8 nucleotides line up with TRBD1. This CDR3 has 18 residues. V lost 1 base to trimming and J lost 3 bases; unmatched junction nucleotides: 13. In germline, CDR1 is SGDLS, CDR2 YYNGEE. CDR3 residues: CASSVSRRRTGITDTQYF. As DNA, the CDR3 is TGTGCCAGCAGCGTATCCCGTCGGAGGACAGGGATAACAGATACGCAGTATTTT.

The V gene is TRBV6-5, the J gene TRBJ1-3; 10 nucleotides line up with TRBD1. The germline V gene encodes CDR1 MNHEY and CDR2 SVGAGI. The CDR3 consists of 15 residues. With 7 bases clipped from V and 6 bases from J, the junction kept 9 bases outside the gene matches. The CDR3 DNA sequence: TGTGCCAGCATACCGGGACAGGGGACTGCAAACACCATATATTTT. Protein: CASIPGQGTANTIYF.

The sample holds one count of this clone. The rearrangement links TRBV28 to TRBJ2-3; the match to TRBD2 covers 10 bases. There are 15 residues in the CDR3. V gave up 5 bases and J gave up 5 bases; unmatched junction bases: 7. In germline, CDR1 is MDHEN, CDR2 SYDVKM. The CDR3: CASSLIAGGGDTQYF. The CDR3 nucleotides read TGTGCCAGCAGTCTAATAGCGGGAGGCGGAGATACGCAGTATTTT.

This rearrangement joins TRBV18 to TRBJ2-7; tentative D call: TRBD1 (6 bases). The V end was cut by 6 bases, the J end by 7 bases, with 19 bases between. The CDR3 consists of 14 residues. Germline lookup yields CDR1 KGHSH and CDR2 LQKENI. DNA of the CDR3: TGTGCCAGCTCTCCCATCGGACAGCCGTCTGAGCAGTACTTC. Translated, it gives CASSPIGQPSEQYF.

The CDR3: CASSTRTEQFF. The DNA for the CDR3 is TGTGCCAGCAGCACCCGGACAGAGCAGTTCTTC. The gene calls are TRBV13 and TRBJ2-1, with D perhaps matching TRBD1 (5 bases). The germline V gene encodes CDR1 PRHDT and CDR2 FYEKMQ (reference sequence). The CDR3 spans 11 residues. Trimming took 5 bases from V and 10 from J, leaving 9 bases between them. Together with reference TRBV13 and TRBJ2-1, the CDR3 gives the full variable domain: AAGVIQSPRHLIKEKRETATLKCYPIPRHDTVYWYQQGPGQDPQFLISFYEKMQSDKGSIPDRFSAQQFSDYHSELNMSSLELGDSALYFCASSTRTEQFFGPGTRLTVL.

The V call is TRBV6-1, the J call TRBJ1-6; 7 bases match TRBD1. Germline assignment: CDR1 MNHNS and CDR2 SASEGT. The CDR3 extends over 17 amino acids. V trimming: 3 bases; J trimming: 9 bases; junction bases outside the gene matches: 14. The CDR3 region is CASSDAYGTAWGSPLHF. CDR3 nucleotide sequence: TGTGCCAGCAGTGATGCCTACGGGACAGCCTGGGGTTCACCCCTCCACTTT.

V gene TRBV2 combines with J gene TRBJ1-5, with TRBD1 matching 7 bases. V dropped 4 bases and J dropped 4; count of bases not matched to a gene: 4. Germline V gene data show CDR1 as SNHLY and CDR2 as FYNNEI. The CDR3 runs to 14 residues. The CDR3 nucleotides are TGTGCCAGCAGTGGGACAGGCGAAAATCAGCCCCAGCATTTT. Residues: CASSGTGENQPQHF.

The V gene is TRBV7-9, the J gene TRBJ2-2, with TRBD1 matching 9 bases. V shed 2 bases and J 4 bases; nucleotides not matched to a gene: 5. Germline CDR1 and CDR2: SEHNR and FQNEAQ (reference sequence). This CDR3 comprises 16 residues. In nucleotides, the CDR3 is TGTGCCAGCAGCTTATTTTGGGGACAGGGCACCGGGGAGCTGTTTTTT. Protein: CASSLFWGQGTGELFF.

Details on this clone: Relative to the germline gene, one junction end is altered; a read error may explain this. The chain carries TRBV28 and TRBJ1-2; maybe TRBD1 (5 bases). Germline V gene sequence: CDR1 MDHEN, CDR2 SYDVKM. CDR3 length: 12 residues. CDR3 sequence (DNA): TGTGCCAGCAGTTTGGGAAGAACAGGCGGCATCTTC. Translating gives CASSLGRTGGIF.

The chain couples TRBV6-5 to TRBJ1-2, with TRBD1 matching 7 bases. The CDR3 covers 13 residues. From germline, CDR1 is MNHEY and CDR2 SVGAGI. V lost 5 bases to trimming and J lost 4 bases; unmatched junction nucleotides: 4. The CDR3 region is CASSPDRAYGYTF. The DNA of the CDR3 is TGTGCCAGCAGTCCCGACAGGGCCTATGGCTACACCTTC.

V and J are TRBV11-3 and TRBJ2-7; no clear D gene. The CDR3 has 15 amino acids. Germline V CDR1 and CDR2: SGHNT, YENEEA. V was clipped by 2 bases and J by 2 bases, with 13 bases between them. In DNA form, the CDR3 reads TGTGCCAGCAGCTTACTCGGCGGATATCCCTACGAGCAGTACTTC. This translates into CASSLLGGYPYEQYF.

This clone has only a few counts. The chain has TRBV6-5 and TRBJ2-7; tentatively, D is TRBD2 (5 bases). The CDR3 contains 12 residues. Trimming took 0 bases from V and 6 from J, leaving 6 bases between them. Per the germline V gene, CDR1 is MNHEY and CDR2 is SVGAGI. The CDR3 region has the DNA TGTGCCAGCAGTTACTCGGCGGGCGAGCAGTACTTC. Translated, it gives CASSYSAGEQYF.

The CDR3 DNA reads as TGTGCCAGCAGACCCACAGGCTCTAACTATGGCTACACCTTC. The encoded protein is CASRPTGSNYGYTF. The chain uses TRBV14 and TRBJ1-2; D might be TRBD1 (5 bases). In germline, CDR1 is SGHDN, CDR2 FVKESK. With 6 bases removed from V and 0 bases from J, the gap between germline ends came to 11 bases. The CDR3 sequence is 14 residues long. Looking up the rest from reference TRBV14 and TRBJ1-2 gives the full variable domain: EAGVTQFPSHSVIEKGQTVTLRCDPISGHDNLYWYRRVMGKEIKFLLHFVKESKQDESGMPNNRFLAERTGGTYSTLKVQPAELEDSGVYFCASRPTGSNYGYTFGSGTRLTVV.

The chain employs TRBV6-5 and TRBJ1-4; tentatively, D is TRBD1 (6 bases). The CDR3 spans 15 residues. CDR1 and CDR2 from the germline V gene are MNHEY and SVGAGI. V was pared by 6 bases and J by 4 bases, with 15 bases between. The CDR3 DNA reads TGTGCCAGCAGCCGAACTTCAGGGGATAATGAAAAACTGTTTTTT. It translates to CASSRTSGDNEKLFF.

The chain recombines TRBV7-3 with TRBJ2-1, with D perhaps TRBD1 (8 bases). V lost 5 bases to trimming and J lost 6 bases, with 14 bases between them. Germline CDR1 reads SGHTA; CDR2 reads FQGTGA. This CDR3 spans 14 amino acids. In nucleotides, the CDR3 is TGTGCCAGCAGCCTAGCGGACAGGGCCAATGAGCAGTTCTTC. Translated, it gives CASSLADRANEQFF.

The V gene is TRBV19, the J gene TRBJ2-1; D call uncertain. Germline CDR1 LNHDA, CDR2 SQIVND (reference sequence). Trimming cost V 6 bases and J 9 bases, with 9 bases left between them. The CDR3 contains 11 residues. CDR3 sequence reads: CASRTDFEQFF. In DNA, the CDR3 is TGTGCCAGTAGAACAGATTTTGAGCAGTTCTTC. Full variable domain (missing parts from reference TRBV19 and TRBJ2-1): DGGITQSPKYLFRKEGQNVTLSCEQNLNHDAMYWYRQDPGQGLRLIYYSQIVNDFQKGDIAEGYSVSREKKESFPLTVTSAQKNPTAFYLCASRTDFEQFFGPGTRLTVL.